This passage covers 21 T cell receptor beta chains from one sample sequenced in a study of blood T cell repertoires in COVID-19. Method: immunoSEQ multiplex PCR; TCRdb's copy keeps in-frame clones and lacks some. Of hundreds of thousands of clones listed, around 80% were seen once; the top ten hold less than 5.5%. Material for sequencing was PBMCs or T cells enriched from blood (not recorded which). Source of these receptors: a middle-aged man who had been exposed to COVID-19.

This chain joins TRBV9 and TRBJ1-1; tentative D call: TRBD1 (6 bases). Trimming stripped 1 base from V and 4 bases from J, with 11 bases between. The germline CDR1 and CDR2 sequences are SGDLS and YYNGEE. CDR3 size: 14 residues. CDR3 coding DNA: TGTGCCAGCAGCGTAACAATGGGGGCCACTGAAGCTTTCTTT. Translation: CASSVTMGATEAFF.

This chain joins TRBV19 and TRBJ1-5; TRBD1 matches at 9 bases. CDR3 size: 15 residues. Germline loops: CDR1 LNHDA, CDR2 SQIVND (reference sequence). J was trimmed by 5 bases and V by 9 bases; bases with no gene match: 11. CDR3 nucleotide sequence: TGTGCCAGCGACCCGGGACAGGGCTCCCATCAGCCCCAGCATTTT. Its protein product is CASDPGQGSHQPQHF.

CDR3 protein: CASGSNRGRDAFF. The CDR3 bases are TGTGCTAGTGGTTCGAACAGGGGGCGCGATGCTTTCTTT. The rearrangement joins TRBV12-5 to TRBJ1-1; 9 bases agree with TRBD1. With 4 bases clipped from V and 11 bases from J, the junction kept 8 bases outside the gene matches. The germline V gene has CDR1 LGHNT and CDR2 FRNRAP. The CDR3 totals 13 residues.

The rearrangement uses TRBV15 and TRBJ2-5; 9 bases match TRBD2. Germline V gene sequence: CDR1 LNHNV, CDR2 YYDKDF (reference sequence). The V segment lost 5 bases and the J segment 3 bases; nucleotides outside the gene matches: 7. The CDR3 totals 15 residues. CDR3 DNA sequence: TGTGCCACCAGCCTAAGCGGGGGGACGGAAGAGACCCAGTACTTC. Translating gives CATSLSGGTEETQYF.

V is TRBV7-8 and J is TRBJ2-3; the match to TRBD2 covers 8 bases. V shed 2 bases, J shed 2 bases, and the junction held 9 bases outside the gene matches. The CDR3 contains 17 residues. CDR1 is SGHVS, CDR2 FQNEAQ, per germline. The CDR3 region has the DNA TGTGCCAGCAGCTTATGGGGGCTAGCGGGCCTCACAGATACGCAGTATTTT. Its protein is CASSLWGLAGLTDTQYF.

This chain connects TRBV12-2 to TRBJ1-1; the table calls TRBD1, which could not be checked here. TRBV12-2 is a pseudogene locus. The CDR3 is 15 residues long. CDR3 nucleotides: TGTGCAAGTCGCTTCTCTGGGGACATGAACACTGAAGCTTTCTTT. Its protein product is CASRFSGDMNTEAFF.

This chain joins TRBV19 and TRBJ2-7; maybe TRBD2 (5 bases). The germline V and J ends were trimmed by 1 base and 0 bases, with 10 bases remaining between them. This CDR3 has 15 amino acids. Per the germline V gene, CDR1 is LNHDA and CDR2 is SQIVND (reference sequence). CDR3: CASSIAGLSSYEQYF. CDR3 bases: TGTGCCAGTAGTATAGCGGGGTTGAGCTCCTACGAGCAGTACTTC.

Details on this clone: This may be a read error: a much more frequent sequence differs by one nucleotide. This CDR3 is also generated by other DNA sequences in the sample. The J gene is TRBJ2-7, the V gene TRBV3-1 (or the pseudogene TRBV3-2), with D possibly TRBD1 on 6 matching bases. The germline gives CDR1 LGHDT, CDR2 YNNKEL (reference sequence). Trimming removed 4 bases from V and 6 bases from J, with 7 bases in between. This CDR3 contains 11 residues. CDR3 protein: CASSRDTEQYF. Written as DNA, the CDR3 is TGTGCCAGCAGCCGGGACACCGAGCAGTACTTC.

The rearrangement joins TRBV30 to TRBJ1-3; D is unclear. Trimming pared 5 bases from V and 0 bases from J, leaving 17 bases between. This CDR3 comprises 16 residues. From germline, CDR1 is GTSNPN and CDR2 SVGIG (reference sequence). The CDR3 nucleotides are TGTGCCTGGTCCCTAACGGTCTCAAGCTCTGGAAACACCATATATTTT. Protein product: CAWSLTVSSSGNTIYF.

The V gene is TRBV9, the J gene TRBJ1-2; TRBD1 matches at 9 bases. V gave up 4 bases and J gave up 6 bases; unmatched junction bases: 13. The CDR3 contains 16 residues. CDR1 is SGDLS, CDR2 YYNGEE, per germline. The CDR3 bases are TGTGCCAGCAGCCTTCGAGGGGACAGGGACGACCATGGCTACACCTTC. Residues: CASSLRGDRDDHGYTF.

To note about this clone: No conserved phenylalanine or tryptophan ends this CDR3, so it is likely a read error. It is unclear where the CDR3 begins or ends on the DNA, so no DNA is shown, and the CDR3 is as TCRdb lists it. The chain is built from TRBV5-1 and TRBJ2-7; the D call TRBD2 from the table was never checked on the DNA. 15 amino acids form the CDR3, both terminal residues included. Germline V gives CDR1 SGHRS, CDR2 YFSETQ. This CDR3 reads CASSLEVGGRAPPPA.

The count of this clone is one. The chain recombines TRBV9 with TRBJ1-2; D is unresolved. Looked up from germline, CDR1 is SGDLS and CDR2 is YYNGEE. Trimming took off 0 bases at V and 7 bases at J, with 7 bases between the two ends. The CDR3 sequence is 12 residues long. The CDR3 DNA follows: TGTGCCAGCAGCGTAGGCACTAGTGGCTACACCTTC. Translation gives CASSVGTSGYTF.

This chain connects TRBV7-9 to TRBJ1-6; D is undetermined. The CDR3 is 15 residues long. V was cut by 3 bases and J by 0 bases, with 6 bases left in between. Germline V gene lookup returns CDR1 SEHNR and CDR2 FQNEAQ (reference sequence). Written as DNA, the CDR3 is TGTGCCAGCAGCTTTCGGAGCTCCTATAATTCACCCCTCCACTTT. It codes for CASSFRSSYNSPLHF.

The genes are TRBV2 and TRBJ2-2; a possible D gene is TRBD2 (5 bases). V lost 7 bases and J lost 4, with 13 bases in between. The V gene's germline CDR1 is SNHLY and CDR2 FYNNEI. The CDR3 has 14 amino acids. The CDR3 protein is CASTENGVTGELFF. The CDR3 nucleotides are TGTGCCAGCACCGAAAACGGGGTCACCGGGGAGCTGTTTTTT. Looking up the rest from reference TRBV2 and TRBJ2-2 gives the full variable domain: EPEVTQTPSHQVTQMGQEVILRCVPISNHLYFYWYRQILGQKVEFLVSFYNNEISEKSEIFDDQFSVERPDGSNFTLKIRSTKLEDSAMYFCASTENGVTGELFFGEGSRLTVL.

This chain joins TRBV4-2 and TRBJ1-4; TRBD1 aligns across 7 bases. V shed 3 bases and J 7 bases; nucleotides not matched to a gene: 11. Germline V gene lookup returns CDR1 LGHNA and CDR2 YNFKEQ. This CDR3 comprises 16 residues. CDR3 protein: CASSHSQDRVPEKLFF. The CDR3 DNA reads TGTGCCAGCAGCCACTCGCAAGACAGGGTCCCTGAAAAACTGTTTTTT.

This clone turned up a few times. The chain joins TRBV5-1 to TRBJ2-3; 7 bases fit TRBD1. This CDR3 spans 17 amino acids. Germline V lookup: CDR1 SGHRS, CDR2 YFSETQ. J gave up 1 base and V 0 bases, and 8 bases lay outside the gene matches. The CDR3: CASSLGTGRIRTDTQYF. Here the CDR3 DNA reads TGCGCCAGCAGCTTGGGGACAGGCAGGATCCGCACAGATACGCAGTATTTT.

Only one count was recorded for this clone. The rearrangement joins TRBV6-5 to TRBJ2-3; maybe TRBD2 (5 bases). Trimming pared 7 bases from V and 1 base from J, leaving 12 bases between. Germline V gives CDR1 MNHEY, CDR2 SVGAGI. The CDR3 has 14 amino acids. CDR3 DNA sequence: TGTGCCAGCAAAGTGGGAGACGGCACAGATACGCAGTATTTT. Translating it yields CASKVGDGTDTQYF.

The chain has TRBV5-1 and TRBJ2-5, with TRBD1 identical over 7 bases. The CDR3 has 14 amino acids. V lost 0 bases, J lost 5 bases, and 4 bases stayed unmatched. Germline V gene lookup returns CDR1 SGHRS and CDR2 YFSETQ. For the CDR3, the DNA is TGCGCCAGCAGCTTGGTCCAAGGGGGCGAGACCCAGTACTTC. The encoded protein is CASSLVQGGETQYF.

In nucleotides, the CDR3 is TGTGCCAGCAGTGAAGTAGCGGTTCGGTGGGACGCTAGCACAGATACGCAGTATTTT. The encoded protein is CASSEVAVRWDASTDTQYF. The chain employs TRBV6-1 and TRBJ2-3; D might be TRBD2 (6 bases). The germline V gene encodes CDR1 MNHNS and CDR2 SASEGT. The V and J ends lost 1 base and 0 bases respectively, with 20 bases between them. The CDR3 totals 19 residues.

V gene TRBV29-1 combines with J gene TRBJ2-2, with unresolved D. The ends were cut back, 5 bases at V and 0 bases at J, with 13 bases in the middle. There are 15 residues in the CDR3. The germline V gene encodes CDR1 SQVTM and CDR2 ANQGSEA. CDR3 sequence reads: CSVISGSTNTGELFF. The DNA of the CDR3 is TGCAGCGTTATTTCCGGTAGTACGAACACCGGGGAGCTGTTTTTT.

CDR3 coding DNA: TGTGCCTGGAGGGTAGGGGGAAGCAATCAGCCCCAGCATTTT. Translated: CAWRVGGSNQPQHF. This rearrangement joins TRBV30 to TRBJ1-5, with a tentative D call TRBD1 (6 bases). The CDR3 has 14 amino acids. Trimming pared 3 bases from V and 1 base from J, leaving 10 bases between. Germline CDR1 reads GTSNPN; CDR2 reads SVGIG (reference sequence).